What follows is one T cell receptor beta chain and its context. Its specificity is unknown. These data originate in a study of T cell responses to AZD1222 COVID-19 vaccine. Regarding the study as a whole: Recipients of AZD1222 seropositive at baseline numbered only 5 to 7. Regions 160-218 and 743-854 held dominance among vaccine-associated CD4 TCRs, which spanned spike. Epitopes outside B.1.351 and B.1.1.7 mutated regions reportedly drew nearly half of spike TCRs.

Profiled with immunoSEQ multiplex PCR; TCRdb holds only in-frame clones, not every one. This table holds 150,000 to 180,000 clones, roughly nine tenths found once. V was clipped by 1 base and J by 10 bases; unmatched bases: 9. Germline V gene lookup returns CDR1 SGHNT and CDR2 YYREEE (reference sequence). This CDR3 has 15 residues. The input for sequencing was peripheral blood, taken on day 0 of MenACWY control vaccination. This clonotype was sampled from an adult in good health. This chain connects TRBV5-4 to TRBJ2-1; 9 bases align to TRBD2. The CDR3, as DNA: TGTGCCAGCAGCTTGTTCACGCGGGGGGGCCAGGAGCAGTTCTTC. Protein product: CASSLFTRGGQEQFF.